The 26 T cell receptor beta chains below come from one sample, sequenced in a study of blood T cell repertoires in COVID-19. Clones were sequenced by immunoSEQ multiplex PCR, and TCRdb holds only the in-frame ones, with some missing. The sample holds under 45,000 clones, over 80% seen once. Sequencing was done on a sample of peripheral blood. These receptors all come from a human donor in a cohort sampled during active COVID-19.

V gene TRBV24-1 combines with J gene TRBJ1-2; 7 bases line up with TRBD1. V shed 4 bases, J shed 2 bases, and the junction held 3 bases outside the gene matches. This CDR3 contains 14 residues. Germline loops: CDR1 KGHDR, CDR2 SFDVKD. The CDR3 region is CATSEPGQNYGYTF. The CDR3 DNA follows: TGTGCCACCAGTGAACCGGGACAGAACTATGGCTACACCTTC.

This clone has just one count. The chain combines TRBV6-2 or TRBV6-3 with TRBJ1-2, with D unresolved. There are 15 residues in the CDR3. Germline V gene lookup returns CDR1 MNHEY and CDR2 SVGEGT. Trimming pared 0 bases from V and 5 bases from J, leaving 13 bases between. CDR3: CASSYSLTPRYGYTF. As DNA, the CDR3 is TGTGCCAGCAGTTACTCGCTAACACCTAGGTATGGCTACACCTTC.

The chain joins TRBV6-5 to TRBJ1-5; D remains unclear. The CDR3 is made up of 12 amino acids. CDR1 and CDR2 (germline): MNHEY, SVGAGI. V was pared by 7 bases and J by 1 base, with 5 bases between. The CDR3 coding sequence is TGTGCCAGCATGTTAAGCAATCAGCCCCAGCATTTT. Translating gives CASMLSNQPQHF.

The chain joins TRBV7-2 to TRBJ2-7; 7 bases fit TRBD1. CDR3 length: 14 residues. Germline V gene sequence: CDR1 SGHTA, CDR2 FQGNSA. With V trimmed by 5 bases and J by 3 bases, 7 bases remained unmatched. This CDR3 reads CASSEGRQGYEQYF. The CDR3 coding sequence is TGTGCCAGCAGCGAAGGAAGACAGGGCTACGAGCAGTACTTC.

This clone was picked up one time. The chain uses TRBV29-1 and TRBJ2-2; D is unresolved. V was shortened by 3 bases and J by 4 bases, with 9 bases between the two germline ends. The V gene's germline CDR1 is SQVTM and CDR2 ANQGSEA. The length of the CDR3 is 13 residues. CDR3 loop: CSVDGKLTGELFF. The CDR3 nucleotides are TGCAGCGTTGATGGTAAACTCACCGGGGAGCTGTTTTTT.

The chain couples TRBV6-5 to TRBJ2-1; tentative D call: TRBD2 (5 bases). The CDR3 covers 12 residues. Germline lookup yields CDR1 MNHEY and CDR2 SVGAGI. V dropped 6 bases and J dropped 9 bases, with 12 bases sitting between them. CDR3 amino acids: CASSTGLGEQFF. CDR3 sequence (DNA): TGTGCCAGCAGCACCGGACTCGGTGAGCAGTTCTTC.

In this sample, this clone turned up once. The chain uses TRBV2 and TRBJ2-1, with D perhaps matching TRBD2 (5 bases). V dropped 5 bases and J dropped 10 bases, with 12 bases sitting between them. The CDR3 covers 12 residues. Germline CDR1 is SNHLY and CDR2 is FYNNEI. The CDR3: CASSITGYEQFF. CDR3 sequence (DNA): TGTGCCAGCAGTATAACGGGATACGAGCAGTTCTTC.

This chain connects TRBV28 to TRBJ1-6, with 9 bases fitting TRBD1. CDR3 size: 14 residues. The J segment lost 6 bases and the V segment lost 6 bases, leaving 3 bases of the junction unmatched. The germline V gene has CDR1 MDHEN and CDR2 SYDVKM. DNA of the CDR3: TGTGCCAGCAGCGGGGACAGGGCTAATTCACCCCTCCACTTT. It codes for CASSGDRANSPLHF. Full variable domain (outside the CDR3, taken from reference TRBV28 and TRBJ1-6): DVKVTQSSRYLVKRTGEKVFLECVQDMDHENMFWYRQDPGLGLRLIYFSYDVKMKEKGDIPEGYSVSREKKERFSLILESASTNQTSMYLCASSGDRANSPLHFGNGTRLTVT.

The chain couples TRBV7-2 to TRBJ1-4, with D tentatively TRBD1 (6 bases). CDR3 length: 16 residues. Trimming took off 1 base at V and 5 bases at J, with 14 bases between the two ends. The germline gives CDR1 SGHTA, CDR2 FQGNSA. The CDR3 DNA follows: TGTGCCAGCAGCTTAGGTATCGGGCAGGGGAATGAAAAACTGTTTTTT. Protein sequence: CASSLGIGQGNEKLFF.

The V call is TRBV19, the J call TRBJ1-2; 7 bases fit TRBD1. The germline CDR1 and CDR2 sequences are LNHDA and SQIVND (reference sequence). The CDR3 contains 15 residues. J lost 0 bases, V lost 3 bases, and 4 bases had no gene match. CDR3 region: CASSIQGVANYGYTF. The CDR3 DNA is TGTGCCAGTAGTATTCAGGGGGTGGCTAACTATGGCTACACCTTC. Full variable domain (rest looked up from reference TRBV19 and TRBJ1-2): DGGITQSPKYLFRKEGQNVTLSCEQNLNHDAMYWYRQDPGQGLRLIYYSQIVNDFQKGDIAEGYSVSREKKESFPLTVTSAQKNPTAFYLCASSIQGVANYGYTFGSGTRLTVV.

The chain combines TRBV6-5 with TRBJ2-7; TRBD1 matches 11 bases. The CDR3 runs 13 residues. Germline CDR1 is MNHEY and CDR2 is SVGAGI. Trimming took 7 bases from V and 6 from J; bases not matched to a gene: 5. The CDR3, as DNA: TGTGCCAGCACCAGGACAGGGGGCGGCGAGCAGTACTTC. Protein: CASTRTGGGEQYF.

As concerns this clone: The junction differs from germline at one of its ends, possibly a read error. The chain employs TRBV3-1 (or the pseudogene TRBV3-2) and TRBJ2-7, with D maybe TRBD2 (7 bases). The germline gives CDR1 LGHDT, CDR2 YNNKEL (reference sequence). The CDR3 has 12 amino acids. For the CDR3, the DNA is TGTGCCAGCAGCCAAGCGGGGGGCCATCACCACTTC. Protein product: CASSQAGGHHHF.

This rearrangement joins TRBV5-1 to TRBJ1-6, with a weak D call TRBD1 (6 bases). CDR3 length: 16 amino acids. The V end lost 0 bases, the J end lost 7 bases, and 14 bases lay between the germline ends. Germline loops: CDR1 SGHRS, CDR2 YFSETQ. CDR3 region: CASSLGIQGGNSPLHF. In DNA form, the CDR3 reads TGCGCCAGCAGCTTGGGAATACAGGGTGGAAATTCACCCCTCCACTTT. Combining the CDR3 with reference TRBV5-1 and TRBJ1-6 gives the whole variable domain KAGVTQTPRYLIKTRGQQVTLSCSPISGHRSVSWYQQTPGQGLQFLFEYFSETQRNKGNFPGRFSGRQFSNSRSEMNVSTLELGDSALYLCASSLGIQGGNSPLHFGNGTRLTVT.

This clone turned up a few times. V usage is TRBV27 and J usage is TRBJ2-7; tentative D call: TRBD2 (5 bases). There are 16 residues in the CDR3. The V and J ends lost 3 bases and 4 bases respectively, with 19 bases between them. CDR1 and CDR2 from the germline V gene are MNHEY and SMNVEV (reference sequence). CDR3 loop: CASSFPVTGNGYEQYF. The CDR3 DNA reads TGTGCCAGCAGTTTTCCCGTAACGGGAAACGGGTACGAGCAGTACTTC.

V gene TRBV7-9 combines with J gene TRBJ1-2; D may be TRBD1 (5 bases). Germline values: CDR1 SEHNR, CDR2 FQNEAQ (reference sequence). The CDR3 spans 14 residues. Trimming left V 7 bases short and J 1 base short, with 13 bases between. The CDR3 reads CASTMGGVNYGYTF. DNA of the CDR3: TGTGCCAGCACCATGGGGGGGGTTAACTATGGCTACACCTTC. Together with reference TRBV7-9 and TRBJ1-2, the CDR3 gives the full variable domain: DTGVSQNPRHKITKRGQNVTFRCDPISEHNRLYWYRQTLGQGPEFLTYFQNEAQLEKSRLLSDRFSAERPKGSFSTLEIQRTEQGDSAMYLCASTMGGVNYGYTFGSGTRLTVV.

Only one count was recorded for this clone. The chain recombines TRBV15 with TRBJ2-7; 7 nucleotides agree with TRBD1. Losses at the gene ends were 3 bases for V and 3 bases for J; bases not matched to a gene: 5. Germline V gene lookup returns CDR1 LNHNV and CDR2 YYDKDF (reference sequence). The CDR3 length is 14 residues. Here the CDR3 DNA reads TGTGCCACCAGCAGGCCGGGACAGTTCTACGAGCAGTACTTC. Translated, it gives CATSRPGQFYEQYF.

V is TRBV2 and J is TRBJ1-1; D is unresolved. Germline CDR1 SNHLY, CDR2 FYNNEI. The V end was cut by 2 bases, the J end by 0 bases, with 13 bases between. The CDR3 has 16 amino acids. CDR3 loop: CASSEYGGSLNTEAFF. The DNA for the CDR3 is TGTGCCAGCAGTGAATATGGAGGGAGTCTGAACACTGAAGCTTTCTTT.

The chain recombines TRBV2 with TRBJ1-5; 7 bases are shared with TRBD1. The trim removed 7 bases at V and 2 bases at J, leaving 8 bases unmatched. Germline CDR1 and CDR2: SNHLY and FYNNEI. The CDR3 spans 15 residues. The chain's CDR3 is CASTQQGPGNQPQHF. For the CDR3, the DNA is TGTGCCAGCACCCAACAGGGGCCGGGCAATCAGCCCCAGCATTTT.

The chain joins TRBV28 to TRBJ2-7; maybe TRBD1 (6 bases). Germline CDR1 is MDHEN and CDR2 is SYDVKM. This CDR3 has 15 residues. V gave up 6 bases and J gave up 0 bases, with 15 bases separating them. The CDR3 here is CASSLYRASSYEQYF. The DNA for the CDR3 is TGTGCCAGCAGCCTCTACAGGGCAAGCTCCTACGAGCAGTACTTC.

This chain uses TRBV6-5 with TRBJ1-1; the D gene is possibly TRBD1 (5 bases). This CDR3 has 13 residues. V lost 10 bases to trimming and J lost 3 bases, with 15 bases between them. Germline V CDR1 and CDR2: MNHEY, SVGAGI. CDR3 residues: CATLGDLYTEAFF. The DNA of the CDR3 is TGTGCCACCCTAGGGGATTTATACACTGAAGCTTTCTTT.

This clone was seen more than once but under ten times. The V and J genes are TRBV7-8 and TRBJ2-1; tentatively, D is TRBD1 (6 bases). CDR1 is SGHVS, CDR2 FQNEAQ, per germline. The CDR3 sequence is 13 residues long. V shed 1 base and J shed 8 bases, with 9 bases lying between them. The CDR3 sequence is CASSLEGVYEQFF. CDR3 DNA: TGTGCCAGCAGCTTAGAGGGGGTCTATGAGCAGTTCTTC.

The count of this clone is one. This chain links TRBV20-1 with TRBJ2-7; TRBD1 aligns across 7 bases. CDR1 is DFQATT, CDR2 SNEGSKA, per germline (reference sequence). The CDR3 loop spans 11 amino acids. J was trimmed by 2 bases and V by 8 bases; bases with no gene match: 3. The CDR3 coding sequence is TGCAGTCAGGGGGTCGCCTACGAGCAGTACTTC. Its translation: CSQGVAYEQYF.

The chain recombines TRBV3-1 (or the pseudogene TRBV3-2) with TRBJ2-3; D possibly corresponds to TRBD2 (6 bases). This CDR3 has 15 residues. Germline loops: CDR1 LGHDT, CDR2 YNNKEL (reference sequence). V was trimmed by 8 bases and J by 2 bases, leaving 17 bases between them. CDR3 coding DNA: TGTGCCAGCCGGGGGAGGTTATCCTCCACAGATACGCAGTATTTT. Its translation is CASRGRLSSTDTQYF.

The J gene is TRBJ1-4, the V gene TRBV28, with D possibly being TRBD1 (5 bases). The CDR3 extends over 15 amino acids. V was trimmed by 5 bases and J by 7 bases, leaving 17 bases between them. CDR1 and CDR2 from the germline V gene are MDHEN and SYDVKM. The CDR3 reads CASSPRRGASEKLFF. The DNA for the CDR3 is TGTGCCAGCAGTCCACGGAGGGGCGCGTCTGAAAAACTGTTTTTT.

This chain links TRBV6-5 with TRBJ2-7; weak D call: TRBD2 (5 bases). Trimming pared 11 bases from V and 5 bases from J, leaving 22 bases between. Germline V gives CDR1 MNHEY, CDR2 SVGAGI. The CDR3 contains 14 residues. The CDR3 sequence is CAFAESGRSNEQYF. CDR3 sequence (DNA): TGTGCCTTTGCAGAGTCGGGGAGAAGCAACGAGCAGTACTTC.

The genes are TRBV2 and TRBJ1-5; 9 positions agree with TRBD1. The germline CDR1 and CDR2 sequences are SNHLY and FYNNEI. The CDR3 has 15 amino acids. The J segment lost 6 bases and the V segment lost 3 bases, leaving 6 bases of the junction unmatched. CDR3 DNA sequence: TGTGCCAGCAGTGAGGACAGGGGTGGGTTTCAGCCCCAGCATTTT. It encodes CASSEDRGGFQPQHF.